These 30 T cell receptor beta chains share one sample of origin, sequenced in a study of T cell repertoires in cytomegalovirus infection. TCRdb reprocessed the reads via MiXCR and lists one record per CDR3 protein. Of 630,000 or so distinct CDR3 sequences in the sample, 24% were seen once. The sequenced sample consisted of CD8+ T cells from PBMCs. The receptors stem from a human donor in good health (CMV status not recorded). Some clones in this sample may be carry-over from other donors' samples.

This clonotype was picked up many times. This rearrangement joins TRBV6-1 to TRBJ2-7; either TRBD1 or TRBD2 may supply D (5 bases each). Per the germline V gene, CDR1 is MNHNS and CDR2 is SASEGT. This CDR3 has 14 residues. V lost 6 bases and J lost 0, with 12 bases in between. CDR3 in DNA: TGTGCCAGCAGCGGGACGGCTCTCTCCTACGAGCAGTACGTC. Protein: CASSGTALSYEQYV.

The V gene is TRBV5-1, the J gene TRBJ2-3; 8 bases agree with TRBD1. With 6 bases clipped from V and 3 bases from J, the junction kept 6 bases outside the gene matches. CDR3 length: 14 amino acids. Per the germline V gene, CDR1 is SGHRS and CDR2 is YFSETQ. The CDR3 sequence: CASTTGVPTDTQYF. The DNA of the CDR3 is TGCGCCAGCACGACAGGGGTCCCTACAGATACGCAGTATTTT.

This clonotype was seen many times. The DNA of the CDR3 is TGTGCCAGCAGTTACGGGCGGACAGATACGCAGTATTTT. This translates into CASSYGRTDTQYF. The V gene is TRBV6-5, the J gene TRBJ2-3, with D hard to call. Germline CDR1 MNHEY, CDR2 SVGAGI. V gave up 2 bases and J gave up 3 bases, with 6 bases separating them. The CDR3 contains 13 residues.

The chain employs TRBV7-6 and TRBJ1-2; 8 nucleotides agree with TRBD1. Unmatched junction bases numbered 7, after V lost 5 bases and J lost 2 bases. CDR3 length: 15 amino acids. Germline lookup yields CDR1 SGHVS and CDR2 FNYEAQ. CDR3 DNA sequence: TGTGCCAGCAGCCGGGCGACAGGGGCGAACTATGGCTACACCTTC. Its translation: CASSRATGANYGYTF.

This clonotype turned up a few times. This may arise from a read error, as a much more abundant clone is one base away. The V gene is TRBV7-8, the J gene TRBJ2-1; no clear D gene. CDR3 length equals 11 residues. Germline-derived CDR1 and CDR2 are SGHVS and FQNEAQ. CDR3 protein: CVSRTYNEQFF. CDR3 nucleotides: TGTGTCAGCAGAACCTACAATGAGCAGTTCTTC.

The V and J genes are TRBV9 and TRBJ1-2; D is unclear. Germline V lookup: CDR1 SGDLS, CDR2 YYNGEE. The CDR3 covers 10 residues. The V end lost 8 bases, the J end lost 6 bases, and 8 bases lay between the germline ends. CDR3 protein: CASDPHGYTF. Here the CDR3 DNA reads TGTGCCAGTGACCCCCATGGCTACACCTTC.

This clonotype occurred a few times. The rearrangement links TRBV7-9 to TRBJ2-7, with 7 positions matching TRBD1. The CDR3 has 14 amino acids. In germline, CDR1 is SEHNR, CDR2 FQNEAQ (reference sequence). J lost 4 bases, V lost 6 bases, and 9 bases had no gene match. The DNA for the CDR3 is TGTGCCAGCAGTCCTGGACAGGCCCTTTACGAGCAGTACTTC. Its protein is CASSPGQALYEQYF.

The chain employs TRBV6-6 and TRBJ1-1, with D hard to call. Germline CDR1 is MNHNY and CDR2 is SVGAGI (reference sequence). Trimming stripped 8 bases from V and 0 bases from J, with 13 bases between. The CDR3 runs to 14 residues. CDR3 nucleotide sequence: TGTGCCAGCGGCCCCCCGAGGATGAACACTGAAGCTTTCTTT. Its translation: CASGPPRMNTEAFF.

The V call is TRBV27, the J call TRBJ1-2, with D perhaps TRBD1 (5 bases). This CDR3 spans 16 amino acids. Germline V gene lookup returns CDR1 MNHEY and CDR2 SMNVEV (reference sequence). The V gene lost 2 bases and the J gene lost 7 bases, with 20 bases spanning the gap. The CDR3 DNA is TGTGCCAGCAGTTTAACCTCGTGGGGCTCCCCCATTGGCTACACCTTC. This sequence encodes CASSLTSWGSPIGYTF.

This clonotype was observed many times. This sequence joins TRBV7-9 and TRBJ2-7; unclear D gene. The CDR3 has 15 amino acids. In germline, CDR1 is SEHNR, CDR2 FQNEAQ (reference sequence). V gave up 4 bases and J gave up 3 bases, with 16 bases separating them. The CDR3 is CASSSPTNPDYEQYF. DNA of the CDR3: TGTGCCAGCAGCTCGCCAACCAATCCCGACTACGAGCAGTACTTC.

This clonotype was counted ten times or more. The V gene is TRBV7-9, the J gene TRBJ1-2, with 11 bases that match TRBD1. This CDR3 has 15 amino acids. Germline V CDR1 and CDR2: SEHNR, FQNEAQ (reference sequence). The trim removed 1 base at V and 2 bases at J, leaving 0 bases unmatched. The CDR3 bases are TGTGCCAGCAGCTTAGGGGACAGGGGGAACTATGGCTACACCTTC. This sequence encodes CASSLGDRGNYGYTF.

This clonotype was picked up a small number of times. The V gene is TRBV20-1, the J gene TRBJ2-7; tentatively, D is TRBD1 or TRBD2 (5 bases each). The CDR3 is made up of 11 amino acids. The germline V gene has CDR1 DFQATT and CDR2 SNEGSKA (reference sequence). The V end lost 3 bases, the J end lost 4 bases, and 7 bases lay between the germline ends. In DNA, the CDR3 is TGCAGTGCTAGTTGGGGGTACGAGCAGTACTTC. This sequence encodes CSASWGYEQYF.

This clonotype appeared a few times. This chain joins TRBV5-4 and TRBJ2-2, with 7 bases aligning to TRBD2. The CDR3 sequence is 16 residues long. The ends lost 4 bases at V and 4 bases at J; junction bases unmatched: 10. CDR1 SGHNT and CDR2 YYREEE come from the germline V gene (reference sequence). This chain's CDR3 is CASSPSSGSSTGELFF. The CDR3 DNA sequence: TGTGCCAGCAGCCCGTCTAGCGGCTCGAGCACCGGGGAGCTGTTTTTT.

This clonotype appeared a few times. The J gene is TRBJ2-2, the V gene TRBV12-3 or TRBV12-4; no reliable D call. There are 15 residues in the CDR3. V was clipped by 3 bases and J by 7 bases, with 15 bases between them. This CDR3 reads CASSLASCANGELFF. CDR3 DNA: TGTGCCAGCAGTTTGGCGTCGTGTGCTAACGGGGAGCTGTTTTTT.

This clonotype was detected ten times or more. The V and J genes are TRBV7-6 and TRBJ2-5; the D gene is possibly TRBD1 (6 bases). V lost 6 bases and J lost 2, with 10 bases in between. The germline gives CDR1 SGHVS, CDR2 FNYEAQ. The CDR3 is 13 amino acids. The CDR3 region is CASRPGQQETQYF. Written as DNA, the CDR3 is TGTGCCAGCAGGCCGGGACAACAAGAGACCCAGTACTTC. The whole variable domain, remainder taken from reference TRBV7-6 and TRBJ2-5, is GAGVSQSPRYKVTKRGQDVALRCDPISGHVSLYWYRQALGQGPEFLTYFNYEAQQDKSGLPNDRFSAERPEGSISTLTIQRTEQRDSAMYRCASRPGQQETQYFGPGTRLLVL.

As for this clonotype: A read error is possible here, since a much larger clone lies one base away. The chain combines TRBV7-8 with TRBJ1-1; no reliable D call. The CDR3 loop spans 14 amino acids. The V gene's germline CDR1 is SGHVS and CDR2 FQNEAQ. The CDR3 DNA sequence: TGTGCCAACAGCTCGAAGGTAGCCCACACTGAAGCTTTCTTT. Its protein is CANSSKVAHTEAFF.

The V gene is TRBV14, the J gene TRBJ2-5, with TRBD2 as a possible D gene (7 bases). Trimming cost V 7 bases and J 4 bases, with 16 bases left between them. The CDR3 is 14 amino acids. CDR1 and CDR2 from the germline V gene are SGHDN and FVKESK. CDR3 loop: CASKKRGGRETQYF. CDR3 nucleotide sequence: TGTGCCAGCAAGAAAAGGGGGGGACGAGAGACCCAGTACTTC.

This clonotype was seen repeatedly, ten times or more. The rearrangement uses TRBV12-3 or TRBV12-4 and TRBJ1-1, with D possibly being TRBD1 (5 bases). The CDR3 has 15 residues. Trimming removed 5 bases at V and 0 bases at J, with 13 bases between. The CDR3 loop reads CASSTTESMNTEAFF. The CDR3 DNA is TGTGCCAGCAGTACGACAGAATCCATGAACACTGAAGCTTTCTTT.

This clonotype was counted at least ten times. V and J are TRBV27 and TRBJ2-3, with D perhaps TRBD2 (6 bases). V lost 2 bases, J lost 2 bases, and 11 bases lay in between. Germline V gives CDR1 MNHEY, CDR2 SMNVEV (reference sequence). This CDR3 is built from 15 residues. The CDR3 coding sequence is TGTGCCAGCAGTTTAACCGGGGGAGCCACAGATACGCAGTATTTT. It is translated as CASSLTGGATDTQYF.

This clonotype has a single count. CDR3 in DNA: TGTGTCAGCAGCTTGGCCGTGGACTACGAGCAGTACGTC. Translating gives CVSSLAVDYEQYV. The chain links TRBV5-5 to TRBJ2-7; D remains ambiguous. Germline lookup yields CDR1 SGHKS and CDR2 YYEKEE (reference sequence). The CDR3 totals 13 residues.

CDR3 bases: TGTGCCAGCAGTCGCGTGACGGGGGGCGATGAAGCTTTCTTT. This gives the protein CASSRVTGGDEAFF. The rearrangement uses TRBV7-9 and TRBJ1-1; D is perhaps TRBD1 (6 bases). The CDR3 runs to 14 residues. The germline V gene has CDR1 SEHNR and CDR2 FQNEAQ (reference sequence). Trimming left V 6 bases short and J 7 bases short, with 18 bases between.

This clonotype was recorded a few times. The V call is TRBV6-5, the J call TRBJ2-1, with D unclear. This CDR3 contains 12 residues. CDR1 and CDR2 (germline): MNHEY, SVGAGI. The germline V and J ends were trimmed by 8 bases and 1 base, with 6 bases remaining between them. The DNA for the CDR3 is TGTGCCAGCGGCCCGTCCTACAATGAGCAGTTCTTC. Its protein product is CASGPSYNEQFF.

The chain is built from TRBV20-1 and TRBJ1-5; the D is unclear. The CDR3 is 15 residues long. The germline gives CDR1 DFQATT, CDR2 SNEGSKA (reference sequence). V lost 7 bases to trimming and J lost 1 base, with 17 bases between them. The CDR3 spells CSDNLPAMSNQPQHF. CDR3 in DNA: TGCAGTGATAATCTCCCGGCAATGAGCAATCAGCCCCAGCATTTT.

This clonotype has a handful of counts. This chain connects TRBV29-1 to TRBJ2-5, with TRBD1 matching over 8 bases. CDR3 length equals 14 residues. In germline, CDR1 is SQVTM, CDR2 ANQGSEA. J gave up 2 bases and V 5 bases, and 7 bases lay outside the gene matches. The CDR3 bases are TGCAGCGTTCCTCCTTGGACAGGGCAAGAGACCCAGTACTTC. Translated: CSVPPWTGQETQYF.

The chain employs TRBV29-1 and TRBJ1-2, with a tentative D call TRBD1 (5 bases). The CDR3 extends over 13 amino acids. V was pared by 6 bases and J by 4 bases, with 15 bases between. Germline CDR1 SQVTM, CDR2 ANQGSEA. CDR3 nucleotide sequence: TGCAGCGTGACCGGGACTACCACCTATGGCTACACCTTC. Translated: CSVTGTTTYGYTF.

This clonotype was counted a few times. The DNA for the CDR3 is TGTGCCAGCAGTTTAGAATCGGCAGGGAGACTATATGGCTACACCTTC. It is translated as CASSLESAGRLYGYTF. The J gene is TRBJ1-2, the V gene TRBV28, with a weak D call TRBD1 (5 bases). The CDR3 is 16 residues long. V dropped 2 bases and J dropped 5 bases, with 18 bases sitting between them. CDR1 MDHEN and CDR2 SYDVKM come from the germline V gene.

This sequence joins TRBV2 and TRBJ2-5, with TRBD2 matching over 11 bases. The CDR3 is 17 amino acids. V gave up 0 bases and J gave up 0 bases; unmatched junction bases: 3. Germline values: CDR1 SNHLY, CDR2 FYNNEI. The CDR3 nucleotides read TGTGCCAGCAGTGAAGCACTAGCGGGGGCCTACCAAGAGACCCAGTACTTC. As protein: CASSEALAGAYQETQYF. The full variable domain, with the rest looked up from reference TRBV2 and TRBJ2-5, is EPEVTQTPSHQVTQMGQEVILRCVPISNHLYFYWYRQILGQKVEFLVSFYNNEISEKSEIFDDQFSVERPDGSNFTLKIRSTKLEDSAMYFCASSEALAGAYQETQYFGPGTRLLVL.

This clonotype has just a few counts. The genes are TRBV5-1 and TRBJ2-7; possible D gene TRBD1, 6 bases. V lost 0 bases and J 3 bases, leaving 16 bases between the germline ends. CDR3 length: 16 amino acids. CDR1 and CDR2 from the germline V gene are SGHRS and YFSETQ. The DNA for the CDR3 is TGCGCCAGCAGCTTGGATTCCAGGGGTCCTTACTACGAGCAGTACTTC. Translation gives CASSLDSRGPYYEQYF.

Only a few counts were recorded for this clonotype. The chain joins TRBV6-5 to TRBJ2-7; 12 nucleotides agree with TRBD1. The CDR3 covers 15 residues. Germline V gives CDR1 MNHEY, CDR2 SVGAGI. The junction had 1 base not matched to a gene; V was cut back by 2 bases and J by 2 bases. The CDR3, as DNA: TGTGCCAGCAGTTACGGGACAGGGGGCACCTACGAGCAGTACTTC. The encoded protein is CASSYGTGGTYEQYF.

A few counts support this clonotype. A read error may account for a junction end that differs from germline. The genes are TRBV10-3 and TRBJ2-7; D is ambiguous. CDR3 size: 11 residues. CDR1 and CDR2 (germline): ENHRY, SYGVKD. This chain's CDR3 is CAIRDTYEQYF. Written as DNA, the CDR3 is TGTGCCATCCGTGATACCTACGAGCAGTACTTC.